This record covers a single T cell receptor (beta chain). What it binds is unknown. Each patient was aged 18 to 65 and had newly diagnosed hyperthyroidism of under 2 months' duration. This specimen comes from a study of T cells in Graves' hyperthyroidism and ophthalmopathy. Study information: Upon initial diagnosis and before any treatment, peripheral blood was collected.

General study points: Stable hyperthyroidism was separated from ophthalmopathy by a model based on 13 V-J features. It was a median about 6 months before onset that the model predicted ophthalmopathy.

It was RNA transcripts that yielded the amplified TCR beta CDR3 regions. In the first-round RT-PCR of the TCR CDR3, the HTBI primer set was used. TCRdb re-called the multiplex PCR reads with MiXCR, one entry per CDR3 protein. The table shows fewer than 350,000 distinct CDR3 sequences, with 10% to 15% occurring only once. Germline values: CDR1 SGDLS, CDR2 YYNGEE. The V gene lost 4 bases and the J gene lost 5 bases, with 13 bases spanning the gap. The CDR3 is made up of 14 amino acids. The chain recombines TRBV9 with TRBJ2-4, with D maybe TRBD2 (5 bases). Input material: blood. This clonotype originated in a young woman with Graves' hyperthyroidism that later progressed to Graves' ophthalmopathy. This CDR3 is CASSPSDYQNIQYF. CDR3 nucleotides: TGTGCCAGCAGCCCGTCAGACTATCAAAACATTCAGTACTTC.